This T cell receptor (beta chain) was profiled in a study of T cells in tuberculosis. About this clone itself: Antigen specificity is unknown.

The assay was immunoSEQ multiplex PCR, and TCRdb's table has in-frame clones only and misses some. This table has approximately 30,000 clones, 97% appearing once. Study-wide points: Active tuberculosis alpha repertoires lay closer to GMM-specific TCRs than controls'.

The CDR3 totals 12 residues. The clonotype was recovered from a donor between 5 and 29 years old with latent tuberculosis or without tuberculosis infection. Sequenced input: PBMCs. V is TRBV21-1 and J is TRBJ2-1; the DNA was not compared with TRBD2, the D call given in the table. TRBV21-1 is classified as a pseudogene. Here the CDR3 reads CASSILAGEQFF. CDR3 nucleotide sequence: TGTGCCAGCAGCATACTAGCAGGTGAGCAGTTCTTC.